The 27 T cell receptor beta chains listed next were all sequenced from one sample in a study of blood T cell repertoires in COVID-19. Only in-frame clones appear in the TCRdb table, and some are missing; sequencing was by immunoSEQ multiplex PCR. The repertoire holds roughly 39,000 clones, with around 90% as singletons. The sample comprised peripheral blood. The receptors were sampled from a woman of 80 years or more with active COVID-19.

The DNA of the CDR3 is TGTGCCAGCACCTTCTTACTTACGCAGTATTTT. Encoded protein: CASTFLLTQYF. The chain has TRBV5-5 and TRBJ2-3, with D uncertain. Per germline, CDR1 SGHKS and CDR2 YYEKEE (reference sequence). This CDR3 has 11 amino acids. Trimming left V 6 bases short and J 8 bases short, with 10 bases between.

The rearrangement links TRBV7-2 to TRBJ1-2, with a possible D match to TRBD1 (5 bases). Trimming left V 6 bases short and J 5 bases short, with 31 bases between. The length of the CDR3 is 19 residues. Germline V lookup: CDR1 SGHTA, CDR2 FQGNSA. This CDR3 is CASSLTPIGRGSALYGYTF. CDR3 in DNA: TGTGCCAGCAGTCTAACCCCCATAGGTAGGGGTTCTGCATTATATGGCTACACCTTC.

By sample fraction, this clone is medium-sized. The CDR3 is CATSRDWGAGFDEQYF. CDR3 nucleotides: TGTGCCACCAGCAGAGATTGGGGAGCGGGGTTCGACGAGCAGTACTTC. J is TRBJ2-7 and V is TRBV15; 7 bases agree with TRBD2. Germline trimming cut 0 bases from V and 5 bases from J; bases unmatched to any gene: 10. Germline CDR1 and CDR2: LNHNV and YYDKDF (reference sequence). CDR3 length equals 16 residues.

This sequence joins TRBV7-3 and TRBJ2-5, with 8 nucleotides matching TRBD1. CDR1 and CDR2 (germline): SGHTA, FQGTGA. This CDR3 has 13 amino acids. V trimming: 3 bases; J trimming: 4 bases; junction bases outside the gene matches: 1. Written as DNA, the CDR3 is TGTGCCAGCAGCTTCACAGGGGGAGAGACCCAGTACTTC. Translated: CASSFTGGETQYF.

This sequence joins TRBV28 and TRBJ2-5; TRBD1 is a possible D gene (5 bases). V dropped 3 bases and J dropped 1 base, with 12 bases sitting between them. CDR1 and CDR2 (germline): MDHEN, SYDVKM. CDR3 length: 15 residues. The CDR3 here is CASSFSFRVQETQYF. The CDR3 DNA reads as TGTGCCAGCAGTTTCAGTTTCAGGGTCCAAGAGACCCAGTACTTC.

V gene TRBV3-1 (or the pseudogene TRBV3-2) combines with J gene TRBJ1-3, with D unclear. From germline, CDR1 is LGHDT and CDR2 YNNKEL (reference sequence). With 4 bases removed from V and 2 bases from J, the gap between germline ends came to 18 bases. CDR3 size: 17 residues. The CDR3 reads CASSPEGPGEPGNTIYF. The DNA for the CDR3 is TGTGCCAGCAGCCCCGAAGGTCCCGGGGAACCTGGAAACACCATATATTTT.

J is TRBJ1-5 and V is TRBV5-1; 10 bases match TRBD1. This CDR3 comprises 16 residues. The ends lost 4 bases at V and 5 bases at J; junction bases unmatched: 9. Per germline, CDR1 SGHRS and CDR2 YFSETQ. Here the CDR3 reads CASSQGPGQGYQPQHF. CDR3 nucleotide sequence: TGCGCCAGCAGCCAAGGACCGGGACAGGGGTATCAGCCCCAGCATTTT.

This chain joins TRBV18 and TRBJ2-1, with 8 bases lining up with TRBD2. After removal of 1 base from V and 8 bases from J, the junction contained 10 bases not matched to a gene. This CDR3 is 16 amino acids long. Germline V gives CDR1 KGHSH, CDR2 LQKENI. Here the CDR3 reads CASSPRAGGKSDEQFF. CDR3 sequence (DNA): TGTGCCAGCTCACCACGGGCGGGGGGTAAGTCGGATGAGCAGTTCTTC.

The chain joins TRBV24-1 to TRBJ2-1; tentative D call: TRBD2 (6 bases). The V and J ends lost 4 bases and 4 bases respectively, with 19 bases between them. The CDR3 has 17 amino acids. Germline CDR1 is KGHDR and CDR2 is SFDVKD. The CDR3 DNA reads TGTGCCACCAGTGACCCCAACCCTGATGGGGGGTACAATGAGCAGTTCTTC. Translated, it gives CATSDPNPDGGYNEQFF.

The gene calls are TRBV19 and TRBJ2-3; 8 bases line up with TRBD1. This CDR3 comprises 15 residues. CDR1 and CDR2 from the germline V gene are LNHDA and SQIVND (reference sequence). V gave up 6 bases and J gave up 0 bases; unmatched junction bases: 5. CDR3 bases: TGTGCCAGTAGAAGATGGGACAGGAGCACAGATACGCAGTATTTT. Translation: CASRRWDRSTDTQYF.

This chain links TRBV6-5 with TRBJ2-1, with 13 positions matching TRBD2. CDR1 MNHEY and CDR2 SVGAGI come from the germline V gene. The V gene end was trimmed by 6 bases and the J gene end by 10 bases; junction bases not matched to a gene: 9. This CDR3 has 15 residues. This chain's CDR3 is CASSSGTSGTNEQFF. CDR3 in DNA: TGTGCCAGCAGCTCCGGGACTAGCGGGACGAACGAGCAGTTCTTC.

V and J are TRBV5-8 and TRBJ1-4; no clear D. Germline V lookup: CDR1 SGHTS, CDR2 YDEGEE. The CDR3 length is 11 residues. V was shortened by 7 bases and J by 7 bases, with 8 bases between the two germline ends. CDR3 nucleotide sequence: TGTGCCAGCGGAAGACTTGAAAAACTGTTTTTT. Its protein is CASGRLEKLFF.

V usage is TRBV4-3 and J usage is TRBJ1-2, with D possibly being TRBD1 (5 bases). V was clipped by 5 bases and J by 0 bases, with 13 bases between them. The length of the CDR3 is 15 residues. The germline V gene encodes CDR1 LGHNA and CDR2 YSLEER. The CDR3 is CASSDQGTANYGYTF. The CDR3 DNA sequence: TGCGCCAGCAGCGATCAGGGTACAGCTAACTATGGCTACACCTTC.

V gene TRBV29-1 combines with J gene TRBJ2-5, with TRBD1 matching over 7 bases. In germline, CDR1 is SQVTM, CDR2 ANQGSEA. The CDR3 is 12 amino acids. J lost 1 base, V lost 6 bases, and 2 bases had no gene match. In DNA form, the CDR3 reads TGCAGCGTCCCAGGGGGCCAAGAGACCCAGTACTTC. Translated, it gives CSVPGGQETQYF.

The rearrangement uses TRBV4-2 and TRBJ2-6, with 8 bases aligning to TRBD2. The V segment lost 1 base and the J segment 0 bases; nucleotides outside the gene matches: 5. CDR3 length: 18 residues. From germline, CDR1 is LGHNA and CDR2 YNFKEQ. As DNA, the CDR3 is TGTGCCAGCAGCCAAGGTCTAGCGGGCGGCTCTGGGGCCAACGTCCTGACTTTC. Its protein product is CASSQGLAGGSGANVLTF.

The chain employs TRBV21-1 and TRBJ1-6; no check of the table's D call, TRBD1, against the DNA was made. TRBV21-1 is termed a pseudogene. The length of the CDR3 is 13 residues. CDR3 nucleotides: TGTGCCAGCAGGACAGCATATAATTCACCCCTCCACTTT. The encoded protein is CASRTAYNSPLHF.

The rearrangement uses TRBV2 and TRBJ1-2, with D unresolved. The CDR3 runs 12 residues. Deletions cut 8 bases from V and 4 bases from J, with 11 bases between. From germline, CDR1 is SNHLY and CDR2 FYNNEI. CDR3 protein: CASSAESYGYTF. The DNA of the CDR3 is TGTGCCAGCTCCGCAGAATCCTATGGCTACACCTTC.

This clone was counted between two and nine times. V gene TRBV30 combines with J gene TRBJ1-1; TRBD1 matches at 7 bases. Germline V CDR1 and CDR2: GTSNPN, SVGIG (reference sequence). V dropped 4 bases and J dropped 0; count of bases not matched to a gene: 2. This CDR3 is 13 amino acids long. The CDR3 spells CAWTQGVNTEAFF. The CDR3, as DNA: TGTGCCTGGACTCAGGGGGTGAACACTGAAGCTTTCTTT.

The V gene is TRBV30, the J gene TRBJ2-7, with 8 nucleotides matching TRBD2. The CDR3 loop spans 13 amino acids. Unmatched junction bases numbered 5, after V lost 5 bases and J lost 2 bases. Germline V gene lookup returns CDR1 GTSNPN and CDR2 SVGIG (reference sequence). The CDR3 DNA is TGTGCCTGGTCGGGAGGGAGCGCCTACGAGCAGTACTTC. Protein sequence: CAWSGGSAYEQYF.

V usage is TRBV7-9 and J usage is TRBJ1-1; 9 nucleotides agree with TRBD1. This CDR3 region has 16 residues. Germline loops: CDR1 SEHNR, CDR2 FQNEAQ (reference sequence). The V and J ends lost 4 bases and 8 bases, in that order; junction bases with no gene match: 14. For the CDR3, the DNA is TGTGCCAGCAGCTCTACCCCGACAGGGGGGGGCCGAGAAGCTTTCTTT. Encoded protein: CASSSTPTGGGREAFF.

V and J are TRBV19 and TRBJ2-2; possibly TRBD2 for D (6 bases). This CDR3 comprises 19 residues. Trimming pared 1 base from V and 0 bases from J, leaving 18 bases between. Germline V gene sequence: CDR1 LNHDA, CDR2 SQIVND (reference sequence). The CDR3 nucleotides read TGTGCCAGTAGTATAGTCCTGAACCGGGAGCCCTCGAACACCGGGGAGCTGTTTTTT. Translated: CASSIVLNREPSNTGELFF.

This chain joins TRBV5-8 and TRBJ1-1; D perhaps matches TRBD1 (5 bases). The length of the CDR3 is 14 residues. Trimming took 0 bases from V and 5 from J, leaving 11 bases between them. Germline V gene data show CDR1 as SGHTS and CDR2 as YDEGEE. CDR3 coding DNA: TGTGCCAGCAGCTTGGGGGGGGGAGAGACTGAAGCTTTCTTT. This gives the protein CASSLGGGETEAFF.

This sequence joins TRBV15 and TRBJ2-5; a weak D match, TRBD1 (6 bases). The CDR3 spans 13 residues. Germline CDR1 is LNHNV and CDR2 is YYDKDF (reference sequence). The V end was cut by 8 bases, the J end by 1 base, with 11 bases between. CDR3 in amino acids: CATGPDSQETQYF. The CDR3 DNA reads as TGTGCCACCGGACCGGACAGCCAAGAGACCCAGTACTTC.

The chain has TRBV7-2 and TRBJ2-2; 8 bases fit TRBD1. J lost 4 bases, V lost 4 bases, and 8 bases had no gene match. Per the germline V gene, CDR1 is SGHTA and CDR2 is FQGNSA. The CDR3 extends over 16 amino acids. CDR3 sequence reads: CASSSRQGRITGELFF. The CDR3, as DNA: TGTGCCAGCAGCTCGAGACAGGGGCGGATCACCGGGGAGCTGTTTTTT. Combining the CDR3 with reference TRBV7-2 and TRBJ2-2 gives the whole variable domain GAGVSQSPSNKVTEKGKDVELRCDPISGHTALYWYRQSLGQGLEFLIYFQGNSAPDKSGLPSDRFSAERTGGSVSTLTIQRTQQEDSAVYLCASSSRQGRITGELFFGEGSRLTVL.

V is TRBV18 and J is TRBJ1-4; D perhaps matches TRBD1 (5 bases). This CDR3 has 14 residues. Germline assignment: CDR1 KGHSH and CDR2 LQKENI. The ends were cut back, 3 bases at V and 5 bases at J, with 10 bases in the middle. The CDR3 loop reads CASSPGQSNEKLFF. In nucleotides, the CDR3 is TGTGCCAGCTCACCGGGGCAGAGCAATGAAAAACTGTTTTTT. Supplemented by reference TRBV18 and TRBJ1-4, the full variable domain reads NAGVMQNPRHLVRRRGQEARLRCSPMKGHSHVYWYRQLPEEGLKFMVYLQKENIIDESGMPKERFSAEFPKEGPSILRIQQVVRGDSAAYFCASSPGQSNEKLFFGSGTQLSVL.

The chain joins TRBV29-1 to TRBJ2-7; 8 bases are shared with TRBD2. The CDR3 has 13 amino acids. V was clipped by 6 bases and J by 4 bases; unmatched bases: 8. Germline V gene sequence: CDR1 SQVTM, CDR2 ANQGSEA. The CDR3 loop is CSVLRGGGYEQYF. For the CDR3, the DNA is TGCAGCGTACTCCGGGGGGGCGGTTACGAGCAGTACTTC.

This clone was seen more than once but under ten times. This sequence joins TRBV28 and TRBJ2-7; D not certain. The germline V gene encodes CDR1 MDHEN and CDR2 SYDVKM. The CDR3 runs to 15 residues. V was trimmed by 6 bases and J by 4 bases, leaving 19 bases between them. The chain's CDR3 is CASRAPNAVTYEQYF. The CDR3 coding sequence is TGTGCCAGCAGGGCCCCCAATGCGGTAACTTACGAGCAGTACTTC.